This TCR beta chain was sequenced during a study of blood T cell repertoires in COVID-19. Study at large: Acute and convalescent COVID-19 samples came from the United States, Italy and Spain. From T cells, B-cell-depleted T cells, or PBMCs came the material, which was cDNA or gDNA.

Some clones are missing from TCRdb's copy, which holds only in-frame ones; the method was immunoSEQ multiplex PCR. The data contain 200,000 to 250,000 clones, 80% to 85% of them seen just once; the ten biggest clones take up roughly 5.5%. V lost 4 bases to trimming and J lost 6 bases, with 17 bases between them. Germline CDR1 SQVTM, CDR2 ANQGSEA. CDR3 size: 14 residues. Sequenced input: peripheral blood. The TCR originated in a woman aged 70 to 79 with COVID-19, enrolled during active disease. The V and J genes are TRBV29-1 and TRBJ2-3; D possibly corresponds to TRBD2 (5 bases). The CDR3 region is CSVVVGSGLDTQYF. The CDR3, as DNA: TGCAGCGTTGTGGTGGGCAGTGGACTTGATACGCAGTATTTT.